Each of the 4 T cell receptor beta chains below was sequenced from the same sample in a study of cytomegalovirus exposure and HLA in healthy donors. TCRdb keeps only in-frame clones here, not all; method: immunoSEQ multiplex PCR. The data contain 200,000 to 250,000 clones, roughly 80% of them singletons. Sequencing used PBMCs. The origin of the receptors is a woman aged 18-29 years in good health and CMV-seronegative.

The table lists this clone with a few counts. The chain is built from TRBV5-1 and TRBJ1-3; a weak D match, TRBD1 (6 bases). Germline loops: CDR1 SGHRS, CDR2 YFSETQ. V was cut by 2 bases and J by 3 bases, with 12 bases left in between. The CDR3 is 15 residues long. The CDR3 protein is CASSLTGQVGNTIYF. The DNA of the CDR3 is TGCGCCAGCAGCTTAACAGGGCAAGTTGGAAACACCATATATTTT.

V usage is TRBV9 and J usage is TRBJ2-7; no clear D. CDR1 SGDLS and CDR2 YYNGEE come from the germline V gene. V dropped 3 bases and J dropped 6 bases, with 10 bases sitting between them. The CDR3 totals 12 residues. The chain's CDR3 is CASSDDSLEQYF. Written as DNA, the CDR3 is TGTGCCAGCAGCGACGACTCCCTCGAGCAGTACTTC.

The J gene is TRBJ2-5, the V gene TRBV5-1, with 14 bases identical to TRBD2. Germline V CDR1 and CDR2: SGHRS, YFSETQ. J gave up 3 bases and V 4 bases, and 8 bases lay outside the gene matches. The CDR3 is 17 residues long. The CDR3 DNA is TGCGCCAGCAGCCCGGGACTAGCGGGAGTATTAGAAGAGACCCAGTACTTC. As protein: CASSPGLAGVLEETQYF.

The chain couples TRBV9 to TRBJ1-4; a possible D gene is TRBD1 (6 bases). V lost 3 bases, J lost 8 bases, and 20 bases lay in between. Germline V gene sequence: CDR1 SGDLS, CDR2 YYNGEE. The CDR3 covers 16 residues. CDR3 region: CASSDLDRSQGEKLFF. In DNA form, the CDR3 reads TGTGCCAGCAGCGACCTTGACAGGTCCCAGGGGGAAAAACTGTTTTTT.